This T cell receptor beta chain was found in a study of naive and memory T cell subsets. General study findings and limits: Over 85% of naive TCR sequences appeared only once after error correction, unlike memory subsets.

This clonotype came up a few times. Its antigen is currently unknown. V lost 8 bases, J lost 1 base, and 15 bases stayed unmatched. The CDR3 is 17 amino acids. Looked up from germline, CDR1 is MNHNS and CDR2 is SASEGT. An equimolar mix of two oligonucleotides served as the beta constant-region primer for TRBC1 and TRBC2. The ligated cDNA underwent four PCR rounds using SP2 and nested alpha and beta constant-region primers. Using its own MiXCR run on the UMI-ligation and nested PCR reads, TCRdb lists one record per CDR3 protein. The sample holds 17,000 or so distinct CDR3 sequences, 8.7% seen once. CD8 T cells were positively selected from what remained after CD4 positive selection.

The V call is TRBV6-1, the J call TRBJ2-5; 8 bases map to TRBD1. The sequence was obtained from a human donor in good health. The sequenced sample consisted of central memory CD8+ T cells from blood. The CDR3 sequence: CASLGSGTGLFQETQYF. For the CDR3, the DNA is TGTGCCAGCTTGGGATCCGGGACAGGCCTCTTCCAAGAGACCCAGTACTTC.